Listed below are T cell receptor beta chains from one sample, sequenced in a study of OX40 agonist ivuxolimab in advanced cancers. Sequenced by immunoSEQ multiplex PCR; TCRdb stores in-frame clones only, minus some. The sample lists fewer than 60,000 clones, approximately 79% occurring once. The material was CD4+ or CD8+ T cells sorted from blood, obtained in a trial of the OX40 agonist ivuxolimab. These TCRs come from an adult with an advanced solid tumor such as melanoma, head and neck, liver or kidney cancer. CDR3s include the opening cysteine and the closing phenylalanine or tryptophan. D genes are given only for firm matches. Clone size, where shown, is once, few, many, or a class for clones that have expanded.

TRBV9	TRBJ2-7	TRBD2	NA	CASSAGTSGSFYEQYF	TGTGCCAGCAGCGCCGGGACTAGCGGGAGTTTTTACGAGCAGTACTTC
TRBV30	TRBJ2-3	NA	NA	CAWNTGTRSTDTQYF	TGTGCCTGGAATACCGGGACTCGATCCACAGATACGCAGTATTTT
TRBV7-7	TRBJ2-7	TRBD1	NA	CASSPDRVAVEQYF	TGTGCCAGCAGCCCGGACAGGGTAGCGGTCGAGCAGTACTTC
TRBV21-1	TRBJ2-5	NA	NA	CARTYQETQYF	TGTGCCAGGACTTATCAAGAGACCCAGTACTTC
TRBV4-2	TRBJ1-1	TRBD1	NA	CASSQGLDREYAFF	TGTGCCAGCAGCCAAGGATTGGACAGGGAATACGCTTTCTTT
TRBV6-5	TRBJ1-5	NA	once	CASSYILGNQPQHF	TGTGCCAGCAGTTACATCCTGGGCAATCAGCCCCAGCATTTT
TRBV6-5	TRBJ1-1	NA	NA	CASCKGRVNTEAFF	TGTGCCAGCTGCAAAGGGAGGGTGAACACTGAAGCTTTCTTT
TRBV7-2	TRBJ1-2	NA	NA	CASSSLGGFDGYTF	TGTGCCAGCAGCTCGCTTGGAGGGTTTGATGGCTACACCTTC
TRBV6-5	TRBJ2-1	NA	NA	CASSYTRAGVATEQFF	TGTGCCAGCAGTTATACCCGGGCAGGGGTGGCTACTGAGCAGTTCTTC
TRBV6-5	TRBJ1-2	NA	NA	CASSPPDPDRGYTF	TGTGCCAGCAGCCCCCCCGATCCAGATCGGGGCTACACCTTC
TRBV5-1	TRBJ1-1	NA	NA	CASSLAGGHTEAFF	TGCGCCAGCAGCTTAGCTGGGGGCCACACTGAAGCTTTCTTT
TRBV29-1	TRBJ2-7	NA	NA	CSVLDDVEQYF	TGCAGCGTTTTGGACGACGTCGAGCAGTACTTC
TRBV7-6	TRBJ2-7	NA	NA	CASSLAGTPFEQYF	TGTGCCAGCAGCTTAGCCGGGACTCCCTTCGAGCAGTACTTC
TRBV5-1	TRBJ2-1	TRBD2	NA	CASRTSGMTSSYNEQFF	TGCGCCAGCCGGACTAGCGGGATGACGAGCTCCTACAATGAGCAGTTCTTC
TRBV9	TRBJ2-3	NA	NA	CASSGIRDTDTQYF	TGTGCCAGCAGCGGAATCAGGGACACAGATACGCAGTATTTT
TRBV30	TRBJ1-1	TRBD1	NA	CARRTGGETEAFF	TGTGCCCGAAGGACAGGGGGCGAGACTGAAGCTTTCTTT
TRBV7-9	TRBJ1-5	NA	NA	CASSFERGRADFQPQHF	TGTGCCAGCAGCTTCGAGCGGGGCAGGGCTGATTTTCAGCCCCAGCATTTT
TRBV7-9	TRBJ2-1	NA	NA	CASSYREGEQFF	TGTGCCAGCAGTTACAGGGAGGGTGAGCAGTTCTTC
TRBV18	TRBJ2-7	NA	once	CASSPGTAVYEQYF	TGTGCCAGCTCACCAGGGACTGCCGTTTACGAGCAGTACTTC
TRBV10-3	TRBJ2-3	NA	NA	CAISEDGRTDTQYF	TGTGCCATCAGTGAGGACGGCCGCACAGATACGCAGTATTTT
TRBV6-6	TRBJ2-3	TRBD2	NA	CASSLAGGPDTQYF	TGTGCCAGCAGTCTAGCGGGAGGCCCAGATACGCAGTATTTT
TRBV7-8	TRBJ1-5	TRBD1	NA	CASSLAADRGNQPQHF	TGTGCCAGCAGCTTAGCGGCGGACAGGGGCAATCAGCCCCAGCATTTT
TRBV29-1	TRBJ2-1	TRBD2	NA	CSVGPTPTSGTYNEQFF	TGCAGCGTTGGCCCTACCCCGACTAGCGGGACATACAATGAGCAGTTCTTC
TRBV30	TRBJ2-6	NA	once	CACTGANVLTF	TGTGCCTGTACCGGGGCCAACGTCTTGACTTTC
TRBV18	TRBJ1-1	NA	NA	CASSPLGRGDTEAFF	TGTGCCAGCTCACCGTTGGGACGGGGTGACACTGAAGCTTTCTTT
TRBV9	TRBJ1-2	NA	NA	CASAGFYGYTF	TGTGCCAGCGCCGGGTTTTATGGCTACACCTTC
TRBV19	TRBJ2-6	NA	NA	CASSTHRAGANVLTF	TGTGCCAGTAGTACACACAGGGCTGGGGCCAACGTCCTGACTTTC
TRBV9	TRBJ1-1	NA	NA	CASSVASGSEAFF	TGTGCCAGCAGCGTAGCTTCCGGCAGCGAAGCTTTCTTT
TRBV5-6	TRBJ1-1	NA	few	CASSYGPTNTEAFF	TGTGCCAGCAGCTACGGACCGACGAACACTGAAGCTTTCTTT
TRBV7-9	TRBJ2-7	TRBD2	NA	CASSSIRAGAYEQYF	TGTGCCAGCAGCTCAATTCGGGCGGGAGCGTACGAGCAGTACTTC
TRBV1	TRBJ1-6	NA	NA	CTSSHSRIACNSPLHF	TGCACCAGCAGCCATTCTCGGATAGCTTGTAATTCACCCCTCCACTTT
TRBV5-4	TRBJ2-3	TRBD2	NA	CASSPRTSGGTLGTQYF	TGTGCCAGCAGCCCCCGGACTAGCGGGGGGACGTTAGGTACGCAGTATTTT
TRBV9	TRBJ2-1	NA	NA	CASSVAWGRDEQFF	TGTGCCAGCAGCGTAGCTTGGGGTAGAGATGAGCAGTTCTTC
TRBV19	TRBJ2-5	NA	NA	CASSPRTSGAFRETQYF	TGTGCCAGTAGCCCGCGCACGTCAGGGGCATTCCGGGAGACCCAGTACTTC
TRBV7-8	TRBJ1-2	TRBD1	NA	CASSGLTGGNGYTF	TGTGCCAGCAGCGGCTTAACAGGGGGTAATGGCTACACCTTC
TRBV7-9	TRBJ2-5	NA	once	CASSLGNFGAETQYF	TGTGCCAGCAGCTTAGGCAACTTCGGGGCGGAGACCCAGTACTTC
TRBV28	TRBJ2-7	TRBD1	NA	CASSWGQYSYEQYF	TGTGCCAGCAGTTGGGGACAGTACTCCTACGAGCAGTACTTC
TRBV6-6	TRBJ2-7	TRBD1	once	CASSVSGTGPYEQYF	TGTGCCAGCAGTGTAAGTGGGACAGGTCCCTACGAGCAGTACTTC
TRBV19	TRBJ1-2	TRBD1	NA	CASSPRTGNQANYGYTF	TGTGCCAGTAGTCCCCGGACAGGGAACCAAGCTAACTATGGCTACACCTTC
TRBV5-1	TRBJ2-3	TRBD1	NA	CASSMTGGGSDTQYF	TGCGCCAGCAGCATGACAGGGGGCGGGTCAGATACGCAGTATTTT
TRBV5-4	TRBJ1-2	NA	once	CASTKFPGSNYGYTF	TGTGCCAGCACCAAATTTCCGGGGAGTAACTATGGCTACACCTTC
TRBV2	TRBJ1-1	NA	NA	CASSFDRLSEAFF	TGTGCCAGCAGCTTTGACAGACTTTCTGAAGCTTTCTTT
TRBV11-2	TRBJ2-7	NA	NA	CASSLGGNYEQYF	TGTGCCAGCAGCTTAGGAGGCAACTACGAGCAGTACTTC
TRBV28	TRBJ1-5	NA	few	CASSSDLRPQHF	TGTGCCAGCAGTTCGGACCTCAGGCCCCAGCATTTT
TRBV28	TRBJ2-1	TRBD2	NA	CASPSGTSDNEQFF	TGTGCCAGCCCTTCCGGGACTAGCGACAATGAGCAGTTCTTC
TRBV7-9	TRBJ2-7	TRBD1	few	CASSTSGGAWEQYF	TGTGCCAGCAGCACATCAGGGGGCGCCTGGGAGCAGTACTTC
TRBV18	TRBJ2-7	TRBD1	NA	CASSLNRDRPYEQYF	TGTGCCAGCTCACTTAACCGGGACAGGCCCTACGAGCAGTACTTC
TRBV5-5	TRBJ2-7	TRBD2	NA	CASSFSSGGPYYEQYF	TGTGCCAGCAGCTTTTCATCGGGAGGGCCTTACTACGAGCAGTACTTC